This passage covers 30 T cell receptor beta chains from one sample sequenced in a study of early T cells in non-severe SARS-CoV-2 infection. Using its own MiXCR run on the 5' RACE reads, TCRdb lists one record per CDR3 protein. The data show some 98,000 distinct CDR3 sequences, around a sixth seen once. Sequenced material: whole blood. These receptors were taken from an adult who was a healthcare worker with PCR-confirmed SARS-CoV-2 infection or an uninfected control (not recorded which).

The chain joins TRBV20-1 to TRBJ2-2, with 8 bases aligning to TRBD1. CDR3 length: 16 amino acids. Germline V gene data show CDR1 as DFQATT and CDR2 as SNEGSKA (reference sequence). Trimming cost V 0 bases and J 3 bases; bases outside gene matches: 6. The CDR3 is CSARDPGTGDTGELFF. The CDR3 DNA reads as TGCAGTGCTAGAGACCCCGGGACAGGAGACACCGGGGAGCTGTTTTTT.

This clonotype has more than one count but fewer than ten. This sequence joins TRBV20-1 and TRBJ2-3; TRBD1 or TRBD2 may be the D gene (5 bases each). The germline CDR1 and CDR2 sequences are DFQATT and SNEGSKA (reference sequence). The CDR3 totals 14 residues. Trimming stripped 0 bases from V and 0 bases from J, with 7 bases between. In nucleotides, the CDR3 is TGCAGTGCTAGAGATCGGGACAGCACAGATACGCAGTATTTT. Protein product: CSARDRDSTDTQYF.

The genes are TRBV20-1 and TRBJ1-2; D unresolved. CDR1 is DFQATT and CDR2 is SNEGSKA in the germline V gene (reference sequence). Trimming pared 5 bases from V and 0 bases from J, leaving 16 bases between. The CDR3 runs 15 residues. The CDR3 DNA sequence: TGCAGTGCTCCCCGCAGGCCCCCAGCTAACTATGGCTACACCTTC. Translation: CSAPRRPPANYGYTF.

The chain links TRBV6-2 or TRBV6-3 to TRBJ2-2; 7 bases fit TRBD2. Germline V gives CDR1 MNHEY, CDR2 SVGEGT. The CDR3 loop spans 14 amino acids. The trim removed 7 bases at V and 5 bases at J, leaving 7 bases unmatched. The CDR3 region has the DNA TGTGCCAGCAAGCGGGACTCGGTAACCGGGGAGCTGTTTTTT. Protein sequence: CASKRDSVTGELFF.

CDR3 amino acids: CSVEEREAGGTQYF. The CDR3 DNA reads as TGCAGCGTTGAGGAGCGGGAGGCTGGGGGGACCCAGTACTTC. This rearrangement joins TRBV29-1 to TRBJ2-5; 9 bases map to TRBD2. Germline lookup yields CDR1 SQVTM and CDR2 ANQGSEA. This CDR3 spans 14 amino acids. V gave up 3 bases and J gave up 7 bases; unmatched junction bases: 9. Together with reference TRBV29-1 and TRBJ2-5, the CDR3 gives the full variable domain: SAVISQKPSRDICQRGTSLTIQCQVDSQVTMMFWYRQQPGQSLTLIATANQGSEATYESGFVIDKFPISRPNLTFSTLTVSNMSPEDSSIYLCSVEEREAGGTQYFGPGTRLLVL.

The gene calls are TRBV11-2 and TRBJ1-1; a possible D gene is TRBD1 (5 bases). The V end was cut by 3 bases, the J end by 5 bases, with 13 bases between. This CDR3 has 14 amino acids. Germline lookup yields CDR1 SGHAT and CDR2 FQNNGV. CDR3 sequence reads: CASSFSDGGTEAFF. The CDR3 coding sequence is TGTGCCAGCAGCTTCTCGGACGGGGGGACTGAAGCTTTCTTT. Combining the CDR3 with reference TRBV11-2 and TRBJ1-1 gives the whole variable domain EAGVAQSPRYKIIEKRQSVAFWCNPISGHATLYWYQQILGQGPKLLIQFQNNGVVDDSQLPKDRFSAERLKGVDSTLKIQPAKLEDSAVYLCASSFSDGGTEAFFGQGTRLTVV.

This clonotype was seen at least ten times. This chain joins TRBV20-1 and TRBJ1-6; D is uncertain. CDR1 is DFQATT and CDR2 is SNEGSKA in the germline V gene (reference sequence). V was trimmed by 8 bases and J by 7 bases, leaving 12 bases between them. The CDR3 has 12 amino acids. The CDR3, as DNA: TGCAGTCTCTATTCGCCGAATTCACCCCTCCACTTT. It yields the protein CSLYSPNSPLHF.

This chain connects TRBV12-3 or TRBV12-4 to TRBJ2-3; 11 nucleotides match TRBD2. This CDR3 contains 16 residues. Trimming cost V 5 bases and J 3 bases; bases outside gene matches: 7. CDR3 nucleotides: TGTGCCAGCAGTCAACTAGCGGGAGTAGTAACAGATACGCAGTATTTT. This gives the protein CASSQLAGVVTDTQYF.

This clonotype was seen only a few times. This rearrangement joins TRBV15 to TRBJ2-3; D gene unclear. V was shortened by 4 bases and J by 2 bases, with 13 bases between the two germline ends. The length of the CDR3 is 15 residues. Per germline, CDR1 LNHNV and CDR2 YYDKDF (reference sequence). CDR3 protein: CATSTRRYTTDTQYF. As DNA, the CDR3 is TGTGCCACCAGCACCCGAAGGTACACCACAGATACGCAGTATTTT.

The chain couples TRBV30 to TRBJ2-2; 11 nucleotides match TRBD2. V shed 1 base, J shed 7 bases, and the junction held 11 bases outside the gene matches. This CDR3 comprises 17 residues. The germline gives CDR1 GTSNPN, CDR2 SVGIG (reference sequence). The CDR3 nucleotides are TGTGCCTGGAGTGCCCGAGGGACTAGCGGTGGTTTCGGGGAGCTGTTTTTT. This translates into CAWSARGTSGGFGELFF.

This clonotype showed up just a few times. The chain couples TRBV19 to TRBJ2-1, with unresolved D. Trimming cost V 5 bases and J 3 bases, with 8 bases left between them. Germline V lookup: CDR1 LNHDA, CDR2 SQIVND (reference sequence). There are 13 residues in the CDR3. DNA for the CDR3: TGTGCCAGTAGTTATGCACGCTACAATGAGCAGTTCTTC. Translation gives CASSYARYNEQFF. Looking up the rest from reference TRBV19 and TRBJ2-1 gives the full variable domain: DGGITQSPKYLFRKEGQNVTLSCEQNLNHDAMYWYRQDPGQGLRLIYYSQIVNDFQKGDIAEGYSVSREKKESFPLTVTSAQKNPTAFYLCASSYARYNEQFFGPGTRLTVL.

This clonotype was recorded a few times. The V gene is TRBV29-1, the J gene TRBJ2-7; D remains unclear. Germline CDR1 reads SQVTM; CDR2 reads ANQGSEA. The CDR3 sequence is 13 residues long. The germline V and J ends were trimmed by 6 bases and 3 bases, with 15 bases remaining between them. The CDR3 region has the DNA TGCAGCGTCCTCGCTCAGGACCTCTACGAGCAGTACTTC. Translated: CSVLAQDLYEQYF.

CDR3 DNA sequence: TGTGCCAGCAGCTTAAACGACAGGGAGGGAACTGAAGCTTTCTTT. Translated: CASSLNDREGTEAFF. V usage is TRBV7-9 and J usage is TRBJ1-1, with TRBD1 matching over 7 bases. CDR1 is SEHNR, CDR2 FQNEAQ, per germline (reference sequence). V shed 2 bases and J 5 bases; nucleotides not matched to a gene: 8. The CDR3 is made up of 15 amino acids.

V usage is TRBV20-1 and J usage is TRBJ2-3; 13 bases line up with TRBD2. The CDR3 covers 12 residues. The germline V gene encodes CDR1 DFQATT and CDR2 SNEGSKA (reference sequence). V lost 6 bases, J lost 10 bases, and 4 bases stayed unmatched. The DNA of the CDR3 is TGCAGTGCCGGACTAGCGGGAGCCTCGCAGTATTTT. Translating gives CSAGLAGASQYF.

This sequence joins TRBV13 and TRBJ2-1; unclear D gene. CDR3 length: 13 residues. V was clipped by 4 bases and J by 2 bases, with 6 bases between them. Germline V CDR1 and CDR2: PRHDT, FYEKMQ (reference sequence). The CDR3 region has the DNA TGTGCCAGCAGCTCCCCTCCCTACAATGAGCAGTTCTTC. This sequence encodes CASSSPPYNEQFF.

This clonotype has just a few counts. The chain employs TRBV28 and TRBJ2-7; 10 bases line up with TRBD2. Trimming removed 7 bases from V and 7 bases from J; junction bases left unmatched: 13. Looked up from germline, CDR1 is MDHEN and CDR2 is SYDVKM. The CDR3 is made up of 15 amino acids. DNA of the CDR3: TGTGCCAGCACCGCCTTAGCGGGAGGAGTGGGAGAGCAGTACTTC. Its protein is CASTALAGGVGEQYF. Using reference TRBV28 and TRBJ2-7 for the parts outside the CDR3, the full variable domain is DVKVTQSSRYLVKRTGEKVFLECVQDMDHENMFWYRQDPGLGLRLIYFSYDVKMKEKGDIPEGYSVSREKKERFSLILESASTNQTSMYLCASTALAGGVGEQYFGPGTRLTVT.

This clonotype was found a few times. This chain joins TRBV6-6 and TRBJ1-1; no clear D gene. The ends were cut back, 7 bases at V and 1 base at J, with 10 bases in the middle. In germline, CDR1 is MNHNY, CDR2 SVGAGI (reference sequence). This CDR3 contains 13 residues. The DNA of the CDR3 is TGTGCCAGCACTATCGCAGGGAACACTGAAGCTTTCTTT. It yields the protein CASTIAGNTEAFF.

This rearrangement joins TRBV12-3 or TRBV12-4 to TRBJ2-2; TRBD1 agrees at 7 bases. The CDR3 consists of 17 residues. V was pared by 5 bases and J by 4 bases, with 13 bases of the junction left unmatched. The CDR3 loop reads CASSTRQGPPGTGELFF. CDR3 sequence (DNA): TGTGCCAGCAGTACCCGACAGGGACCCCCGGGCACCGGGGAGCTGTTTTTT.

This chain links TRBV28 with TRBJ1-1; D is uncertain. This CDR3 contains 16 residues. The V gene's germline CDR1 is MDHEN and CDR2 SYDVKM. V lost 4 bases and J 3 bases, leaving 18 bases between the germline ends. The CDR3 nucleotides read TGTGCCAGCAGTTCCCCCCGGAGCGGGTTGCACACTGAAGCTTTCTTT. Translation: CASSSPRSGLHTEAFF.

This rearrangement joins TRBV28 to TRBJ2-7, with TRBD1 matching over 9 bases. The V gene's germline CDR1 is MDHEN and CDR2 SYDVKM. The CDR3 extends over 16 amino acids. V trimming: 7 bases; J trimming: 1 base; junction bases outside the gene matches: 11. In DNA form, the CDR3 reads TGTGCCAGCAATCCCCCTCCGGGACAGGGTTCCTACGAGCAGTACTTC. This encodes CASNPPPGQGSYEQYF.

The chain links TRBV28 to TRBJ1-2, with TRBD1 identical over 10 bases. The ends lost 5 bases at V and 4 bases at J; junction bases unmatched: 7. The germline CDR1 and CDR2 sequences are MDHEN and SYDVKM. This CDR3 spans 15 amino acids. The CDR3 coding sequence is TGTGCCAGCAGTCTCCGGGACAGGGGTCTCTATGGCTACACCTTC. Translation: CASSLRDRGLYGYTF.

The V and J genes are TRBV12-3 or TRBV12-4 and TRBJ1-2; D remains unclear. The CDR3 is made up of 16 amino acids. Deletions cut 6 bases from V and 8 bases from J, with 25 bases between. CDR3 residues: CASSPQPLGLKGGYTF. CDR3 sequence (DNA): TGTGCCAGCAGCCCCCAACCCCTGGGTTTAAAAGGAGGCTACACCTTC.

This clonotype was counted many times. The chain uses TRBV27 and TRBJ1-6; no firm D call. Trimming removed 4 bases at V and 6 bases at J, with 1 base between. The CDR3 loop spans 11 amino acids. Germline V lookup: CDR1 MNHEY, CDR2 SMNVEV (reference sequence). The CDR3, as DNA: TGTGCCAGCAGTTCTAATTCACCCCTCCACTTT. This gives the protein CASSSNSPLHF.

This clonotype was detected only a few times. The rearrangement links TRBV7-2 to TRBJ2-5, with D perhaps matching TRBD2 (5 bases). The V gene's germline CDR1 is SGHTA and CDR2 FQGNSA. V was trimmed by 1 base and J by 13 bases, leaving 13 bases between them. The CDR3 consists of 12 residues. The DNA of the CDR3 is TGTGCCAGCAGCTTAGAACCGGGATCGGGGTACTTC. Protein: CASSLEPGSGYF.

CDR3 in DNA: TGCGCCAGCAGCCAAGATCTTTGGGGGAACACTGAAGCTTTCTTT. It yields the protein CASSQDLWGNTEAFF. V is TRBV4-3 and J is TRBJ1-1; D gene ambiguous. Germline values: CDR1 LGHNA, CDR2 YSLEER. CDR3 length: 15 residues. V was trimmed by 0 bases and J by 1 base, leaving 9 bases between them.

The chain joins TRBV20-1 to TRBJ2-5, with 9 bases lining up with TRBD1. Germline CDR1 reads DFQATT; CDR2 reads SNEGSKA (reference sequence). V gave up 6 bases and J gave up 5 bases; unmatched junction bases: 7. This CDR3 contains 13 residues. The CDR3 sequence is CSAPGQGLETQYF. The CDR3 DNA sequence: TGCAGTGCGCCGGGACAGGGACTGGAGACCCAGTACTTC.

The chain links TRBV11-2 to TRBJ2-7; 8 nucleotides match TRBD2. CDR3 size: 18 residues. Losses at the gene ends were 5 bases for V and 4 bases for J; bases not matched to a gene: 19. Per the germline V gene, CDR1 is SGHAT and CDR2 is FQNNGV. The CDR3 loop is CASSHRDGLAGLRYEQYF. Written as DNA, the CDR3 is TGTGCCAGCAGCCACCGGGATGGGCTAGCGGGTCTCAGGTACGAGCAGTACTTC.

The sample holds a few counts of this clonotype. The rearrangement joins TRBV29-1 to TRBJ2-1; 8 bases match TRBD2. CDR3 length equals 11 residues. J gave up 13 bases and V 5 bases, and 7 bases lay outside the gene matches. Germline CDR1 reads SQVTM; CDR2 reads ANQGSEA. CDR3 nucleotide sequence: TGCAGCGTTACTAGCGGAGTCCCCCAGTTCTTC. As protein: CSVTSGVPQFF.

This chain connects TRBV29-1 to TRBJ2-5; D gene uncertain. The V end lost 5 bases, the J end lost 4 bases, and 8 bases lay between the germline ends. This CDR3 has 11 amino acids. The germline V gene has CDR1 SQVTM and CDR2 ANQGSEA. The CDR3 DNA is TGCAGCGTTCCCCTGGGAGAGACCCAGTACTTC. Protein sequence: CSVPLGETQYF.

The table lists this clonotype with a few counts. This sequence joins TRBV4-2 and TRBJ2-5; no firm D call. V gave up 1 base and J gave up 1 base, with 7 bases separating them. The germline gives CDR1 LGHNA, CDR2 YNFKEQ. This CDR3 contains 14 residues. The chain's CDR3 is CASSQVTRQETQYF. The CDR3 DNA follows: TGTGCCAGCAGCCAAGTCACCCGCCAAGAGACCCAGTACTTC.